Reported below is one T cell receptor (beta chain). Its antigen is unknown. This specimen includes other DNA sequences encoding the same CDR3. This entry comes from a study of shared clonotypes between healthy human individuals. Looking at the study overall: The cohort had a couple of women and a few men, ages 18 to 49. CD4 naive and memory got three plates each, CD8 naive two, CD8 memory one.

Assay: immunoSEQ multiplex PCR; the TCRdb copy retains only in-frame clones and omits some. The table lists roughly 810,000 clones, roughly 96% of them singletons, with approximately 0.2% in the top ten. Naivety among CD8 cells was defined by CD45RO negativity and positive CCR7 selection, thereby excluding terminally differentiated effector memory CD45RA+ cells. Study-level points and caveats: Among donors, the sharing of clonotypes was expected to be influenced by sequencing depth. Naive subsets generally had larger estimated richness than memory subsets.

The sequencing sample was made of naive CD8+ T cells sorted from blood. This TCR was recovered from a man younger than 45 in good health.

CDR3 protein: CASSFGTGNYEQYF. The CDR3 DNA reads TGTGCCAGCAGCTTTGGGACAGGAAATTACGAGCAGTACTTC. This chain uses TRBV11-2 with TRBJ2-7; 8 bases are a match to TRBD1. The V gene's germline CDR1 is SGHAT and CDR2 FQNNGV. The CDR3 runs to 14 residues. The V segment lost 3 bases and the J segment 4 bases; nucleotides outside the gene matches: 5.